This TCR beta chain was identified in a study of T-cell reconstitution after alpha-beta-depleted transplantation in children. Germline trimming cut 5 bases from V and 4 bases from J; bases unmatched to any gene: 10. CDR3 size: 16 residues. Per the germline V gene, CDR1 is KGHDR and CDR2 is SFDVKD. Regarding this clonotype: The antigen remains unidentified.

Unique molecular identifiers were used in preparing the TCRbeta library. One entry per CDR3 protein results from TCRdb running MiXCR on the PCR reads. The sample shows about 600,000 distinct CDR3 sequences, under 30% of them seen only once. Notes on the study in general: Several hundred expanded graft clones reportedly supplied alpha-beta T cells about two months after transplant. After one year, T-cell counts and TCRbeta diversity mostly came from new T cells. Surviving thymic progenitors and recipient T cells were the source of high TCRbeta diversity at day 60 in some patients.

The source is a boy younger than two who had a stem cell transplant for acute myeloid leukemia, so the T cells may come from the graft donor. The material was PBMCs, mostly from graft donor cells, obtained 360 days after TCRalphabeta/CD19-depleted stem cell transplant. The chain uses TRBV24-1 and TRBJ2-1, with TRBD1 identical over 7 bases. CDR3 DNA: TGTGCCACCAGTGGCCAGACAGGGATGCTATACAATGAGCAGTTCTTC. Translated: CATSGQTGMLYNEQFF.